These 21 T cell receptor beta chains originate from one sample sequenced in a study of cytomegalovirus exposure and HLA in healthy donors. PCR was performed using 60 Vbeta and 13 Jbeta primers. Only in-frame clones appear in the TCRdb table, and some are missing; sequencing was by immunoSEQ multiplex PCR. The sample has some 190,000 clones, around 77% seen once. The sample taken for sequencing was PBMCs. The origin of the receptors is a woman aged 30 to 39 in good health and CMV-seronegative.

This sequence joins TRBV30 and TRBJ2-7, with TRBD1 identical over 8 bases. Germline CDR1 is GTSNPN and CDR2 is SVGIG (reference sequence). This CDR3 spans 12 amino acids. Trimming at V came to 2 bases and at J to 12 bases, leaving 9 bases not matched to a gene. Here the CDR3 reads CAWSSRDRSLYF. The CDR3 bases are TGTGCCTGGAGTTCTAGGGACAGGTCTCTGTACTTC. The full variable domain, completed using reference TRBV30 and TRBJ2-7, is SQTIHQWPATLVQPVGSPLSLECTVEGTSNPNLYWYRQAAGRGLQLLFYSVGIGQISSEVPQNLSASRPQDRQFILSSKKLLLSDSGFYLCAWSSRDRSLYFGPGTRLTVT.

CDR3 nucleotides: TGCGCCAGCAGTCAAGCCTCATTGCACGGGAACAGGGGGCGAACACCCCCATGTAGCTACGAGCAGTACTTC. Translation gives CASSQASLHGNRGRTPPCSYEQYF. This chain links TRBV23-1 with TRBJ2-5; 9 bases match TRBD1. The J call is doubtful: the DNA matches TRBJ2-7 better. TRBV23-1 qualifies as an ORF whose function is uncertain. This CDR3 is 24 amino acids long.

This clone was detected only a few times. This sample also contains other DNA sequences that code for the same CDR3. The V and J genes are TRBV29-1 and TRBJ1-5; tentative D call: TRBD1 (5 bases). This CDR3 contains 13 residues. Germline V CDR1 and CDR2: SQVTM, ANQGSEA. Trimming removed 4 bases from V and 0 bases from J, with 7 bases in between. This chain's CDR3 is CSVGRGSNQPQHF. DNA of the CDR3: TGCAGCGTTGGAAGGGGTAGCAATCAGCCCCAGCATTTT. Full variable domain (remainder filled in from reference TRBV29-1 and TRBJ1-5): SAVISQKPSRDICQRGTSLTIQCQVDSQVTMMFWYRQQPGQSLTLIATANQGSEATYESGFVIDKFPISRPNLTFSTLTVSNMSPEDSSIYLCSVGRGSNQPQHFGDGTRLSIL.

The chain recombines TRBV5-4 with TRBJ2-6, with D unclear. Trimming cost V 0 bases and J 2 bases, with 6 bases left between them. The CDR3 consists of 15 residues. Germline values: CDR1 SGHNT, CDR2 YYREEE (reference sequence). The CDR3 DNA sequence: TGTGCCAGCAGCTTGGCACAACCTGGGGCCAACGTCCTGACTTTC. Amino acid sequence: CASSLAQPGANVLTF.

The rearrangement uses TRBV5-1 and TRBJ2-5; 9 positions agree with TRBD1. The CDR3 is made up of 18 amino acids. Germline loops: CDR1 SGHRS, CDR2 YFSETQ. V lost 2 bases and J lost 5; bases outside the gene matches: 16. The CDR3 DNA sequence: TGCGCCAGCAGCTTTCAACCTTCCGGGACAGGGTACGAGGAGACCCAGTACTTC. This gives the protein CASSFQPSGTGYEETQYF.

J is TRBJ2-5 and V is TRBV5-1; D remains ambiguous. The CDR3 runs to 14 residues. V was shortened by 4 bases and J by 5 bases, with 15 bases between the two germline ends. Looked up from germline, CDR1 is SGHRS and CDR2 is YFSETQ. CDR3 DNA sequence: TGCGCCAGCAGCCCTAGTAAATTCATGGAGACCCAGTACTTC. Translation gives CASSPSKFMETQYF.

This clone came up once. The rearrangement uses TRBV10-2 and TRBJ2-1, with D uncertain. CDR1 is WSHSY, CDR2 SAAADI, per germline. The V gene lost 4 bases and the J gene lost 7 bases, with 8 bases spanning the gap. CDR3 length: 12 amino acids. The CDR3 DNA sequence: TGCGCCAGCAGTGGGGTGAGGAATGAGCAGTTCTTC. This sequence encodes CASSGVRNEQFF.

DNA of the CDR3: TGCGCCAGCAGCCAAGACGGGGGGCCCGGGACAGGCGCCCACGAGCAGTACTTC. Protein: CASSQDGGPGTGAHEQYF. This chain links TRBV4-3 with TRBJ2-7; possible D gene TRBD1, 8 bases. Germline V gives CDR1 LGHNA, CDR2 YSLEER. The germline V and J ends were trimmed by 0 bases and 5 bases, with 23 bases remaining between them. The CDR3 has 18 amino acids.

The V and J genes are TRBV4-1 and TRBJ2-1; TRBD2 agrees at 9 bases. This CDR3 comprises 16 residues. CDR1 is MGHRA, CDR2 YSYEKL, per germline. V lost 1 base to trimming and J lost 7 bases; unmatched junction nucleotides: 8. CDR3 sequence reads: CASSQVSSGGRNEQFF. The CDR3 nucleotides read TGCGCCAGCAGCCAAGTGTCGAGCGGGGGGAGGAATGAGCAGTTCTTC.

This clone was counted only a few times. V is TRBV6-1 and J is TRBJ2-7, with a tentative D call TRBD2 (5 bases). Per the germline V gene, CDR1 is MNHNS and CDR2 is SASEGT. The CDR3 is 15 residues long. V dropped 6 bases and J dropped 3 bases, with 18 bases sitting between them. CDR3 sequence (DNA): TGTGCCAGCAGCCCCGCAACGAAACGGGACTACGAGCAGTACTTC. This codes for CASSPATKRDYEQYF.

The chain uses TRBV29-1 and TRBJ1-1, with D possibly TRBD1 on 5 matching bases. The CDR3 spans 12 residues. The V end was cut by 7 bases, the J end by 2 bases, with 11 bases between. From germline, CDR1 is SQVTM and CDR2 ANQGSEA. DNA for the CDR3: TGCAGCGGAAGACAGACTAACACTGAAGCTTTCTTT. Amino acid sequence: CSGRQTNTEAFF.

V gene TRBV6-5 combines with J gene TRBJ2-5; 11 positions agree with TRBD1. The germline gives CDR1 MNHEY, CDR2 SVGAGI. V lost 5 bases and J lost 4; bases outside the gene matches: 3. The CDR3 runs to 14 residues. The CDR3 coding sequence is TGTGCCAGCAGTCAAGGGACAGGGGGAGAGACCCAGTACTTC. Translation gives CASSQGTGGETQYF.

The chain is built from TRBV7-9 and TRBJ2-1; no clear D gene. The CDR3 runs to 14 residues. Germline V gene lookup returns CDR1 SEHNR and CDR2 FQNEAQ (reference sequence). Trimming removed 5 bases at V and 7 bases at J, with 15 bases between. The CDR3 region has the DNA TGTGCCAGCAGCCAACAGACGACAAGGAATGAGCAGTTCTTC. Translated: CASSQQTTRNEQFF.

This clone has just a few counts. The gene calls are TRBV4-1 and TRBJ1-6; 8 nucleotides agree with TRBD1. With 3 bases clipped from V and 9 bases from J, the junction kept 7 bases outside the gene matches. Germline V lookup: CDR1 MGHRA, CDR2 YSYEKL. CDR3 size: 15 residues. For the CDR3, the DNA is TGCGCCAGCAGCCAGACGACAGGGGTAGGTTCACCCCTCCACTTT. It is translated as CASSQTTGVGSPLHF.

The chain links TRBV29-1 to TRBJ1-6; TRBD1 matches at 7 bases. V was clipped by 5 bases and J by 1 base; unmatched bases: 5. Germline assignment: CDR1 SQVTM and CDR2 ANQGSEA. The CDR3 loop spans 15 amino acids. The CDR3 sequence is CSVPRGPSYNSPLHF. The CDR3 DNA reads as TGCAGCGTTCCAAGGGGGCCGTCCTATAATTCACCCCTCCACTTT.

The V and J genes are TRBV30 and TRBJ2-5; 12 nucleotides match TRBD2. The J call may not be correct, given that the DNA end is closer to TRBJ2-7. Germline V lookup: CDR1 GTSNPN, CDR2 SVGIG (reference sequence). CDR3 length equals 14 residues. The CDR3 region is CAWSGTSGGNEQYF. CDR3 sequence (DNA): TGTGCCTGGAGTGGAACTAGCGGGGGGAACGAGCAGTACTTC.

This rearrangement joins TRBV6-5 to TRBJ2-5; the D is unclear. Germline values: CDR1 MNHEY, CDR2 SVGAGI. This CDR3 is 11 amino acids long. Deletions cut 5 bases from V and 4 bases from J, with 5 bases between. In DNA, the CDR3 is TGTGCCAGCAGTACGGGAGAGACCCAGTACTTC. This gives the protein CASSTGETQYF.

This clone was seen a handful of times. The chain couples TRBV2 to TRBJ1-2; D not resolved. This CDR3 is 13 amino acids long. CDR1 and CDR2 (germline): SNHLY, FYNNEI. V lost 8 bases and J lost 2, with 12 bases in between. The CDR3 region has the DNA TGTGCCAGCCACTCGACACCCAACTATGGCTACACCTTC. It codes for CASHSTPNYGYTF.

The V and J genes are TRBV6-5 and TRBJ2-2; 10 bases align to TRBD2. Germline CDR1 MNHEY, CDR2 SVGAGI. The CDR3 contains 15 residues. The junction had 2 bases not matched to a gene; V was cut back by 5 bases and J by 2 bases. Here the CDR3 DNA reads TGTGCCAGCAGTAGCGGGGGGGCTAACACCGGGGAGCTGTTTTTT. Amino acid sequence: CASSSGGANTGELFF.

The V and J genes are TRBV4-3 and TRBJ1-4, with D uncertain. Deletions cut 0 bases from V and 0 bases from J, with 17 bases between. The CDR3 contains 19 residues. Germline CDR1 LGHNA, CDR2 YSLEER. The CDR3 DNA reads TGCGCCAGCAGCCAAGATCAGTCAGGCATCTCGACAACTAATGAAAAACTGTTTTTT. Translation gives CASSQDQSGISTTNEKLFF.

The chain carries TRBV6-5 and TRBJ1-1; 9 nucleotides line up with TRBD1. Germline assignment: CDR1 MNHEY and CDR2 SVGAGI. This CDR3 is built from 15 residues. The junction had 8 bases not matched to a gene; V was cut back by 7 bases and J by 2 bases. The CDR3 DNA reads as TGTGCCAGCACCCCTTGGGGACAGGGCAACACTGAAGCTTTCTTT. Translating gives CASTPWGQGNTEAFF.